This TCR beta chain emerged from a study of T cells in Graves' hyperthyroidism and ophthalmopathy. V lost 4 bases to trimming and J lost 6 bases; unmatched junction nucleotides: 6. The CDR3 loop spans 14 amino acids. Germline-derived CDR1 and CDR2 are MNHEY and SVGAGI. The investigators amplified TCR beta CDR3 regions from RNA transcripts. The HTBI primer set was used in a first-round RT-PCR of the TCR CDR3. MiXCR, run by TCRdb on the multiplex PCR reads, gives a single entry per CDR3 protein. The data contain some 250,000 distinct CDR3 sequences, less than 15% of them singletons. Fresh peripheral blood, around 9.3 ml of it, supplied the PBMCs. In this sample, this clonotype turned up many times.

This TCR was recovered from a woman aged 40 to 55 with Graves' hyperthyroidism that later progressed to Graves' ophthalmopathy. Sequencing input: blood. The chain joins TRBV6-5 to TRBJ2-4, with 7 positions matching TRBD1. The DNA of the CDR3 is TGTGCCAGCAGTTCCTGGACAGGTGGAAACATTCAGTACTTC. This encodes CASSSWTGGNIQYF.